This T cell receptor beta chain appears in the sequencing data of a study of control samples from healthy donors and cancer patients. Clones were read by immunoSEQ multiplex PCR, and TCRdb kept only the in-frame ones, dropping some. This table holds about 94,000 clones, 90% found once. Trimming removed 5 bases from V and 4 bases from J; junction bases left unmatched: 7. The germline CDR1 and CDR2 sequences are SGHRS and YFSETQ. The CDR3 covers 14 residues. The sample consisted of blood. The receptor's source is a woman aged 18 to 35 in good health. V is TRBV5-1 and J is TRBJ2-7, with 9 positions matching TRBD1. The CDR3 nucleotides are TGCGCCAGCAGTCATGGGACAGGGCTTTACGAGCAGTACTTC. Encoded protein: CASSHGTGLYEQYF.